Shown below are 26 T cell receptor beta chains from a single sample sequenced in a study of blood T cells in healthy people across ages. It was with a sample-barcoded 5' primer and a J-beta primer mix that a second PCR of roughly 7 to 12 cycles was run. One entry per CDR3 protein, called by TCRdb with MiXCR from the 5' RACE reads. The data show about 1.4 million distinct CDR3 sequences, with approximately 59% seen just once and 6.5% to 8.5% held by the top ten. Sequenced material: blood. These receptors came from a man aged 18 to 29 in good health.

The table lists this clonotype with a few counts. CDR3 sequence reads: CSTGTSGEQYF. CDR3 DNA sequence: TGCAGTACGGGGACTAGCGGGGAGCAGTACTTC. The rearrangement uses TRBV20-1 and TRBJ2-5, with 13 positions matching TRBD2. Germline V CDR1 and CDR2: DFQATT, SNEGSKA (reference sequence). Trimming took 8 bases from V and 11 from J; bases not matched to a gene: 5. CDR3 length equals 11 residues.

This clonotype is a singleton in its sample. The CDR3 region has the DNA TGCGCCAGCAGCCAAGAGCCCCGGCACTATGGCTACACCTTC. Residues: CASSQEPRHYGYTF. The chain recombines TRBV4-3 with TRBJ1-2; no clear D. The germline V and J ends were trimmed by 0 bases and 3 bases, with 8 bases remaining between them. Germline-derived CDR1 and CDR2 are LGHNA and YSLEER. The CDR3 runs 14 residues.

This rearrangement joins TRBV12-3 or TRBV12-4 to TRBJ1-2, with unresolved D. This CDR3 contains 17 residues. Trimming shortened V by 5 bases and J by 0 bases, and 19 bases separated the two germline ends. The CDR3 sequence: CASSPSGGGSSNYGYTF. CDR3 sequence (DNA): TGTGCCAGCAGTCCTTCCGGAGGAGGATCATCTAACTATGGCTACACCTTC.

The gene calls are TRBV12-3 or TRBV12-4 and TRBJ1-1; D remains unclear. The ends were cut back, 5 bases at V and 2 bases at J, with 12 bases in the middle. The CDR3 spans 14 residues. The CDR3 sequence: CASSSDAFNTEAFF. In nucleotides, the CDR3 is TGTGCCAGCAGTAGTGACGCCTTTAACACTGAAGCTTTCTTT.

The chain employs TRBV4-1 and TRBJ1-2; D may be TRBD1 (5 bases). This CDR3 comprises 17 residues. Germline CDR1 and CDR2: MGHRA and YSYEKL. Trimming took off 0 bases at V and 3 bases at J, with 17 bases between the two ends. CDR3 bases: TGCGCCAGCAGCCAAGAAGAGACTAGTAGGGGTTACTATGGCTACACCTTC. The encoded protein is CASSQEETSRGYYGYTF.

V usage is TRBV4-1 and J usage is TRBJ2-1, with D possibly being TRBD2 (6 bases). Germline values: CDR1 MGHRA, CDR2 YSYEKL. The CDR3 is made up of 17 amino acids. Trimming left V 0 bases short and J 2 bases short, with 14 bases between. This chain's CDR3 is CASSQDSGSGAYNEQFF. The CDR3 DNA reads TGCGCCAGCAGCCAAGACTCAGGGTCGGGGGCCTACAATGAGCAGTTCTTC.

This clonotype has just one count. The V gene is TRBV2, the J gene TRBJ1-4; D is unclear. The CDR3 loop spans 13 amino acids. Deletions cut 7 bases from V and 5 bases from J, with 11 bases between. Germline V gene sequence: CDR1 SNHLY, CDR2 FYNNEI. CDR3 bases: TGTGCCAGCAAGAGCGCAGAGAATGAAAAACTGTTTTTT. Its protein product is CASKSAENEKLFF.

This clonotype was counted only a few times. The genes are TRBV21-1 and TRBJ2-7. TRBV21-1 is a pseudogene locus. The CDR3 spans 18 residues. The CDR3 reads CASSKERLGIKSSYEQYF. DNA for the CDR3: TGTGCCAGCAGCAAAGAACGCCTAGGGATTAAGTCCTCCTACGAGCAGTACTTC.

V and J are TRBV6-6 and TRBJ1-4, with D hard to call. In germline, CDR1 is MNHNY, CDR2 SVGAGI (reference sequence). This CDR3 contains 17 residues. V was shortened by 0 bases and J by 2 bases, with 13 bases between the two germline ends. In DNA, the CDR3 is TGTGCCAGCAGTTACTCGATGAAGGGCGCGACTAATGAAAAACTGTTTTTT. This sequence encodes CASSYSMKGATNEKLFF.

The sample holds a few counts of this clonotype. The rearrangement joins TRBV10-3 to TRBJ2-4; D is undetermined. Near its end, the DNA agrees better with TRBJ2-7, so the J call may be wrong. This CDR3 contains 19 residues. In germline, CDR1 is ENHRY, CDR2 SYGVKD. The CDR3 nucleotides are TGTGCCATCAGTGAGGGAAGGGTTCAAGCTGGGGATCGGTACTACGAGCAGTACTTC. Residues: CAISEGRVQAGDRYYEQYF.

The J gene is TRBJ1-4, the V gene TRBV5-4, with unresolved D. Trimming took 0 bases from V and 3 from J, leaving 9 bases between them. This CDR3 comprises 15 residues. Per the germline V gene, CDR1 is SGHNT and CDR2 is YYREEE (reference sequence). The CDR3 nucleotides read TGTGCCAGCAGCTTGGACGCGGACCCTAATGAAAAACTGTTTTTT. This translates into CASSLDADPNEKLFF. Full variable domain (rest looked up from reference TRBV5-4 and TRBJ1-4): ETGVTQSPTHLIKTRGQQVTLRCSSQSGHNTVSWYQQALGQGPQFIFQYYREEENGRGNFPPRFSGLQFPNYSSELNVNALELDDSALYLCASSLDADPNEKLFFGSGTQLSVL.

This clonotype was counted once. The chain links TRBV4-1 to TRBJ2-5; no definite D call. Germline CDR1 is MGHRA and CDR2 is YSYEKL. The CDR3 is 16 residues long. Trimming shortened V by 3 bases and J by 2 bases, and 16 bases separated the two germline ends. CDR3 DNA sequence: TGCGCCAGCAGCCACGAGTTACGGGTGGGGCAAGAGACCCAGTACTTC. It translates to CASSHELRVGQETQYF.

V and J are TRBV5-6 and TRBJ1-6; 7 nucleotides line up with TRBD1. The CDR3 is made up of 13 amino acids. The germline CDR1 and CDR2 sequences are SGHDT and YYEEEE. The V and J ends lost 4 bases and 10 bases, in that order; junction bases with no gene match: 5. The CDR3 here is CASSLPGGSPLHF. For the CDR3, the DNA is TGTGCCAGCAGCCTTCCAGGGGGATCACCCCTCCACTTT.

A few counts support this clonotype. The chain is built from TRBV6-6 and TRBJ1-1; D unclear. The CDR3 is 13 residues long. Germline assignment: CDR1 MNHNY and CDR2 SVGAGI (reference sequence). Deletions cut 6 bases from V and 4 bases from J, with 12 bases between. The CDR3 protein is CASRGGEGTEAFF. The DNA for the CDR3 is TGTGCCAGCAGAGGCGGGGAGGGCACTGAAGCTTTCTTT.

CDR3 DNA sequence: TGTGCCAGCAGCCCTCGGAGGGTTACCCTAGTCTATGGCTACACCTTC. Amino acids: CASSPRRVTLVYGYTF. V gene TRBV3-1 combines with J gene TRBJ1-2, with D unclear. Trimming pared 4 bases from V and 4 bases from J, leaving 19 bases between. CDR1 is LGHDT, CDR2 YNNKEL, per germline (reference sequence). This CDR3 region has 16 residues.

This sequence joins TRBV27 and TRBJ2-7; tentatively, D is TRBD1 or TRBD2 (5 bases each). CDR1 and CDR2 from the germline V gene are MNHEY and SMNVEV (reference sequence). Trimming removed 3 bases from V and 5 bases from J, with 11 bases in between. This CDR3 region has 13 residues. This CDR3 reads CASSFGGVNEQYF. CDR3 sequence (DNA): TGTGCCAGCAGTTTTGGGGGAGTAAACGAGCAGTACTTC.

J is TRBJ1-5 and V is TRBV15; no firm D call. Germline lookup yields CDR1 LNHNV and CDR2 YYDKDF (reference sequence). The ends were cut back, 0 bases at V and 6 bases at J, with 6 bases in the middle. The CDR3 spans 13 residues. The CDR3 region has the DNA TGTGCCACCAGCAGAGATTATTCTCAGCCCCAGCATTTT. It codes for CATSRDYSQPQHF.

The rearrangement joins TRBV25-1 to TRBJ1-6; unclear D gene. The V end was cut by 2 bases, the J end by 7 bases, with 6 bases between. CDR1 is MGHDK, CDR2 SYGVNS, per germline. The CDR3 consists of 13 residues. The CDR3 nucleotides are TGTGCCAGCAGTGAAACTAGGAATTCACCCCTCCACTTT. It specifies CASSETRNSPLHF.

The genes are TRBV6-2 or TRBV6-3 and TRBJ2-7; TRBD1 or TRBD2 may be the D gene (5 bases each). The CDR3 sequence is 15 residues long. Germline assignment: CDR1 MNHEY and CDR2 SVGEGT. The V end lost 5 bases, the J end lost 1 base, and 15 bases lay between the germline ends. DNA for the CDR3: TGTGCCAGCAGTGTGGGGGTCGAGGAGTCCTACGAGCAGTACTTC. Translated: CASSVGVEESYEQYF.

In the case of this clonotype: This may be a read error: a much more frequent sequence differs by one nucleotide. V and J are TRBV29-1 and TRBJ2-1; weak D call: TRBD2 (6 bases). The end of the DNA aligns better with TRBJ2-7, so the J call may be wrong. CDR1 SQVTM and CDR2 ANQGSEA come from the germline V gene. This CDR3 region has 12 residues. The CDR3 protein is CSETRDYNEQYF. The CDR3 nucleotides read TGCAGCGAGACTAGGGATTACAATGAGCAGTACTTC.

This clonotype has just a few counts. The V gene is TRBV20-1, the J gene TRBJ2-1; D not certain. V was pared by 1 base and J by 6 bases, with 13 bases between. This CDR3 is built from 14 residues. In germline, CDR1 is DFQATT, CDR2 SNEGSKA (reference sequence). In nucleotides, the CDR3 is TGCAGTGCTAGAGTTTTGGCAGGTTCCAATGAGCAGTTCTTC. Its translation is CSARVLAGSNEQFF.

The sample holds a few counts of this clonotype. The chain is built from TRBV10-3 and TRBJ2-7, with 8 bases identical to TRBD2. The CDR3 consists of 13 residues. V shed 9 bases and J 2 bases; nucleotides not matched to a gene: 6. Germline V gives CDR1 ENHRY, CDR2 SYGVKD. The CDR3 region has the DNA TGTGCCATACTAGCGGAGGGGACCTACGAGCAGTACTTC. Translation gives CAILAEGTYEQYF.

The chain links TRBV28 to TRBJ2-2, with unresolved D. Germline V gene sequence: CDR1 MDHEN, CDR2 SYDVKM. This CDR3 spans 12 amino acids. Trimming removed 6 bases from V and 5 bases from J, with 7 bases in between. The CDR3: CASRPVTGELFF. The CDR3 nucleotides read TGTGCCAGCAGACCCGTAACCGGGGAGCTGTTTTTT.

V is TRBV6-5 and J is TRBJ1-5; 7 bases line up with TRBD1. Germline CDR1 is MNHEY and CDR2 is SVGAGI. The trim removed 4 bases at V and 4 bases at J, leaving 7 bases unmatched. The CDR3 extends over 15 amino acids. CDR3 in DNA: TGTGCCAGCAGTTCCCGACAGGGACGAAATCAGCCCCAGCATTTT. Translation: CASSSRQGRNQPQHF.

The chain joins TRBV6-5 to TRBJ2-6, with D possibly being TRBD1 (6 bases). V lost 2 bases and J lost 0, with 14 bases in between. This CDR3 comprises 18 residues. Germline CDR1 and CDR2: MNHEY and SVGAGI. The DNA of the CDR3 is TGTGCCAGCAGTTACAGTGGGACAAGGGTCTCTGGGGCCAACGTCCTGACTTTC. Amino acids: CASSYSGTRVSGANVLTF.

J is TRBJ2-3 and V is TRBV18; unclear D gene. The CDR3 is 15 residues long. Germline V gene lookup returns CDR1 KGHSH and CDR2 LQKENI. V was shortened by 0 bases and J by 2 bases, with 9 bases between the two germline ends. This CDR3 is CASSPPAETTDTQYF. The CDR3 DNA reads as TGTGCCAGCTCACCACCCGCAGAGACCACAGATACGCAGTATTTT.